The sequence of this T cell receptor (beta chain) was determined in a study of cytomegalovirus exposure and HLA in healthy donors. Across the whole study: Of the donors genotyped, some 400 in all, around 77% fell in the Caucasian-associated ancestry cluster. Study findings and constraints: On later analysis, the bulk of CMV-associated TCR beta chains appeared to be HLA-restricted. Cytomegalovirus association was listed for 150 to 200 TCR beta chains. Among the most significant clusters, several appeared linked to common viral pathogens in a later analysis.

PCR involved 60 Vbeta and 13 Jbeta primers. The assay was immunoSEQ multiplex PCR, and TCRdb's table has in-frame clones only and misses some. The sample holds around 200,000 clones; more than 75% are singletons and the top ten take over 2%. The germline CDR1 and CDR2 sequences are SGHNT and YYREEE (reference sequence). V lost 4 bases, J lost 5 bases, and 11 bases stayed unmatched. The CDR3 extends over 15 amino acids. With respect to this clone: Its antigen is as yet unknown.

The receptor was derived from a woman aged 45-65 years in good health and CMV-seropositive. The gene calls are TRBV5-4 and TRBJ2-5; 7 positions match TRBD2. The sequencing sample was made of PBMCs. Here the CDR3 DNA reads TGTGCCAGCAGCCGGGGGGAACTAGGGGAGGAGACCCAGTACTTC. Amino acid sequence: CASSRGELGEETQYF.